This record looks at one T cell receptor beta chain sequence and its context. What it recognizes is unknown. The data belong to a study of CD8+ T cells in alopecia areata. At the level of the study: Treatment comprised oral tofacitinib, 5 to 10 mg twice daily, in treated patients. Scoring of treated patients' severity used the percentage of affected scalp area.

Notes on the study in general: In scalp, tofacitinib significantly decreased clonality and expanded CD8+ clones among the top 100. An increase in clonality over normal scalp was evident in lesional scalp, especially alopecia totalis/universalis.

Isolated RNA was reverse transcribed into cDNA used as the sequencing template. The data were produced by immunoSEQ multiplex PCR, yet TCRdb's version contains in-frame clones alone and is incomplete. The repertoire holds under 250,000 clones, about 50% seen once, with around 1.4% in the top ten. The treatment denotes: oral pan-JAK inhibitor, 5-10 mg twice daily. This receptor was identified in a human donor with alopecia areata. The starting material was CD4+ T cells sorted from blood, obtained at week 4, from a patient treated with tofacitinib.

CDR3: CASNRGTDTQYF. The DNA of the CDR3 is TGTGCCAGCAACAGGGGGACAGATACGCAGTATTTT. This chain connects TRBV2 to TRBJ2-3; 8 bases are a match to TRBD1. The germline V gene encodes CDR1 SNHLY and CDR2 FYNNEI. The CDR3 consists of 12 residues. J lost 3 bases, V lost 7 bases, and 0 bases had no gene match. The full variable domain, its missing parts supplied by reference TRBV2 and TRBJ2-3, is EPEVTQTPSHQVTQMGQEVILRCVPISNHLYFYWYRQILGQKVEFLVSFYNNEISEKSEIFDDQFSVERPDGSNFTLKIRSTKLEDSAMYFCASNRGTDTQYFGPGTRLTVL.